Listed below are T cell receptor beta chains from one sample, sequenced in a study of human CD4 T cells and Enterobacteriaceae. Profiled with immunoSEQ multiplex PCR; TCRdb holds only in-frame clones, not every one. The table has some 30,000 clones, around 80% seen once. Sequencing was carried out using memory CD4+ T cells from blood. These receptors originate from a human donor in good health. Each CDR3 is given with its conserved first and last residue. A D gene is named only where the DNA matches it firmly. Rows give clone size only sometimes, using once, few, many, or a class for an expanded clone.

TRBJ2-2	TRBV12-5	NA	NA	CASGNRDTGELFF	TGTGCTAGTGGTAACCGGGACACCGGGGAGCTGTTTTTT
TRBJ2-1	TRBV4-1	NA	NA	CASSQDPTRGQFF	TGCGCCAGCAGCCAAGATCCCACCAGAGGGCAGTTCTTC
TRBJ2-1	TRBV6-5	TRBD2	NA	CASSSLAGGDNEQFF	TGTGCCAGCAGTTCTCTAGCGGGAGGGGACAATGAGCAGTTCTTC
TRBJ2-3	TRBV6-5	NA	NA	CASSRNTDTQYF	TGTGCCAGCAGTAGGAACACAGATACGCAGTATTTT
TRBJ2-7	TRBV7-2	NA	NA	CASSLAAGAYEQYF	TGTGCCAGCAGCTTAGCGGCGGGGGCTTACGAGCAGTACTTC
TRBJ2-2	TRBV11-2	NA	NA	CASSLGMNTGELFF	TGTGCCAGCAGCTTAGGGATGAACACCGGGGAGCTGTTTTTT
TRBJ1-3	TRBV11-2	TRBD1	NA	CASSSLGQGSGNTIYF	TGTGCCAGCAGCTCCCTCGGACAGGGCTCTGGAAACACCATATATTTT
TRBJ2-5	TRBV5-4	TRBD2	NA	CASSPTSGRAETQYF	TGTGCCAGCAGCCCGACTAGCGGGAGGGCAGAGACCCAGTACTTC
TRBJ1-1	TRBV28	NA	few	CASSLEGWQAFF	TGTGCCAGCAGTTTAGAGGGGTGGCAAGCTTTCTTT
TRBJ1-2	TRBV19	NA	NA	CASSTAGEANYGYTF	TGTGCCAGTAGCACTGCAGGGGAAGCTAACTATGGCTACACCTTC
TRBJ1-2	TRBV6-1	NA	NA	CASRVNYGYTF	TGTGCCAGCAGGGTTAACTATGGCTACACCTTC
TRBJ2-7	TRBV6-1	TRBD1	NA	CASSGSTGAYYEQYF	TGTGCCAGCAGTGGGTCGACAGGGGCTTACTACGAGCAGTACTTC
TRBJ2-7	TRBV10-3	TRBD2	NA	CAISGTSDSYEQYF	TGTGCCATCAGCGGGACTAGCGACTCCTACGAGCAGTACTTC
TRBJ2-2	TRBV7-6	NA	NA	CASSLGREGTGELFF	TGTGCCAGCAGCTTAGGCAGGGAAGGGACCGGGGAGCTGTTTTTT
TRBJ2-5	TRBV7-2	NA	once	CASRLQLGETQYF	TGTGCCAGCAGGCTCCAGCTCGGAGAGACCCAGTACTTC
TRBJ1-4	TRBV12-5	TRBD1	NA	CASAQDRGDEKLFF	TGTGCTAGTGCCCAGGACAGGGGGGATGAAAAACTGTTTTTT
TRBJ2-5	TRBV2	NA	once	CASSEKETQYF	TGTGCCAGCAGTGAAAAGGAGACCCAGTACTTC
TRBJ2-1	TRBV5-5	NA	NA	CASSLAADYNEQFF	TGTGCCAGCAGCTTGGCGGCGGACTACAATGAGCAGTTCTTC
TRBJ2-3	TRBV7-2	NA	NA	CASSLVFMGSPSTDTQYF	TGTGCCAGCAGCTTAGTATTTATGGGGTCCCCTAGCACAGATACGCAGTATTTT
TRBJ2-2	TRBV25-1	TRBD2	NA	CASSEWTSGNTGELFF	TGTGCCAGCAGTGAATGGACTAGCGGAAACACCGGGGAGCTGTTTTTT
TRBJ2-1	TRBV5-8	TRBD2	NA	CASSSIGTRIYNEQFF	TGTGCCAGCAGCTCAATCGGGACTAGGATCTACAATGAGCAGTTCTTC
TRBJ2-1	TRBV28	NA	NA	CASSLVEGRSSYNEQFF	TGTGCCAGCAGTTTGGTCGAGGGGAGGAGCTCCTACAATGAGCAGTTCTTC
TRBJ1-1	TRBV5-4	NA	once	CASSPPGRMNTEAFF	TGTGCCAGCAGCCCGCCGGGGCGGATGAACACTGAAGCTTTCTTT
TRBJ2-2	TRBV4-2	NA	NA	CASSVGIQGTGELFF	TGTGCCAGCAGCGTCGGGATACAGGGAACCGGGGAGCTGTTTTTT
TRBJ2-3	TRBV7-9	NA	NA	CASSGYTDTQYF	TGTGCCAGCAGCGGGTACACAGATACGCAGTATTTT
TRBJ2-7	TRBV7-8	NA	NA	CASSFPDRQQYF	TGTGCCAGCAGCTTCCCCGACAGGCAGCAGTACTTC